This T cell receptor beta chain is drawn from a study of cytomegalovirus exposure and HLA in healthy donors. Study findings and constraints: A reported reduction in N-insertions relative to the roughly 710-donor mean was seen in an Asian-associated ancestry cluster in a later analysis. TCR beta sequences reportedly predicted the HLA-A and HLA-B alleles of most subjects accurately.

The V and J ends lost 5 bases and 5 bases respectively, with 19 bases between them. CDR3 length: 15 residues. CDR1 SEHNR and CDR2 FQNEAQ come from the germline V gene (reference sequence). With respect to this clone: Its antigen is unidentified.

PCR primers comprised 60 Vbeta and 13 Jbeta primers. Clones were read by immunoSEQ multiplex PCR, and TCRdb kept only the in-frame ones, dropping some. The sample has 120,000 to 150,000 clones, around 83% seen once. Sequencing was done on a sample of PBMCs. This sequence joins TRBV7-9 and TRBJ2-7; no definite D call. This clonotype was sampled from a man aged 35-49 years in good health and CMV-seropositive. The CDR3 bases are TGTGCCAGCAGCCCCGGAGCCGCAGCGTCCCACGAGCAGTACTTC. Protein sequence: CASSPGAAASHEQYF.